Presented here are 12 T cell receptor beta chains from one specimen sequenced in a study of blood T cell repertoires in COVID-19. Measured with immunoSEQ multiplex PCR; TCRdb has only the in-frame clones, and not every one. The table records 150,000 to 200,000 clones, around 82% of them present only once. Sequenced sample: PBMCs or T cells enriched from blood (not recorded which). These receptor sequences come from a man aged 35-49 years who had recovered from COVID-19.

The V and J genes are TRBV11-2 and TRBJ1-2; 8 nucleotides agree with TRBD1. J lost 8 bases, V lost 3 bases, and 5 bases had no gene match. Germline CDR1 reads SGHAT; CDR2 reads FQNNGV. The CDR3 runs to 13 residues. CDR3 nucleotide sequence: TGTGCCAGCAGCTTGGTCAGGGGGCACGGCTACACCTTC. Translation gives CASSLVRGHGYTF.

The chain couples TRBV30 to TRBJ1-2; D is unresolved. Germline V CDR1 and CDR2: GTSNPN, SVGIG (reference sequence). CDR3 length: 11 residues. V lost 3 bases and J 7 bases, leaving 9 bases between the germline ends. The CDR3 is CAWSIYGGYTF. The CDR3 nucleotides are TGTGCCTGGAGCATCTATGGTGGCTACACCTTC.

The chain employs TRBV24-1 and TRBJ1-2, with TRBD1 identical over 8 bases. CDR3 size: 13 residues. CDR1 KGHDR and CDR2 SFDVKD come from the germline V gene. J lost 2 bases, V lost 8 bases, and 3 bases had no gene match. The CDR3 DNA follows: TGTGCCACCATGGACAGGGACAACTATGGCTACACCTTC. The encoded protein is CATMDRDNYGYTF.

The chain joins TRBV21-1 to TRBJ1-1; the table's D call, TRBD1, was not checked against the DNA. TRBV21-1 is tagged as a pseudogene. The length of the CDR3 is 15 residues. DNA of the CDR3: TGTGCCAGCAGCCCCCAGGGCTCTCCAAACACTGAAGCTTTCTTT. Its translation is CASSPQGSPNTEAFF.

V is TRBV24-1 and J is TRBJ2-3; perhaps TRBD1 as D (7 bases). CDR3 length: 16 amino acids. Trimming stripped 5 bases from V and 2 bases from J, with 16 bases between. Looked up from germline, CDR1 is KGHDR and CDR2 is SFDVKD. The CDR3 spells CATSALGRGATDTQYF. CDR3 nucleotide sequence: TGTGCCACCAGTGCCCTGGGCAGGGGGGCCACAGATACGCAGTATTTT.

J is TRBJ1-1 and V is TRBV7-3, with D hard to call. The CDR3 has 13 amino acids. Trimming took 1 base from V and 3 from J, leaving 6 bases between them. In germline, CDR1 is SGHTA, CDR2 FQGTGA. In DNA, the CDR3 is TGTGCCAGCAGCTTAATGCAGGACACTGAAGCTTTCTTT. Protein sequence: CASSLMQDTEAFF.

The chain recombines TRBV25-1 with TRBJ1-3; TRBD1 aligns across 8 bases. The CDR3 consists of 15 residues. Losses at the gene ends were 4 bases for V and 3 bases for J; bases not matched to a gene: 5. Looked up from germline, CDR1 is MGHDK and CDR2 is SYGVNS. The CDR3 DNA reads as TGTGCCAGCAGTGGAGAGACAGGGGTTGGAAACACCATATATTTT. Amino acids: CASSGETGVGNTIYF.

This clone was counted a few times. The rearrangement links TRBV27 to TRBJ2-3; 13 bases are a match to TRBD2. V shed 5 bases, J shed 1 base, and the junction held 6 bases outside the gene matches. This CDR3 has 17 residues. The germline gives CDR1 MNHEY, CDR2 SMNVEV (reference sequence). Here the CDR3 DNA reads TGTGCCAGCAGTCCCGCCGGACTAGCGGGGGGCACAGATACGCAGTATTTT. Its protein is CASSPAGLAGGTDTQYF.

The rearrangement links TRBV30 to TRBJ1-1, with D unresolved. Germline V gene data show CDR1 as GTSNPN and CDR2 as SVGIG (reference sequence). The CDR3 sequence is 13 residues long. Trimming removed 2 bases from V and 4 bases from J, with 11 bases in between. The CDR3 sequence is CAWSSGSLTEAFF. CDR3 nucleotide sequence: TGTGCCTGGAGTTCCGGGAGTCTCACTGAAGCTTTCTTT.

The J gene is TRBJ2-3, the V gene TRBV19; 10 bases map to TRBD2. Trimming removed 9 bases from V and 1 base from J; junction bases left unmatched: 13. CDR1 LNHDA and CDR2 SQIVND come from the germline V gene (reference sequence). This CDR3 comprises 17 residues. In DNA form, the CDR3 reads TGTGCCAGAGCCCATTCTAGCGGGGGTTTGCGCACAGATACGCAGTATTTT. Translated: CARAHSSGGLRTDTQYF.

CDR3 sequence (DNA): TGTGCCACTAGGCGATCAGAGACCCAGTACTTC. This gives the protein CATRRSETQYF. This chain joins TRBV19 and TRBJ2-5; D gene uncertain. The CDR3 contains 11 residues. Trimming removed 10 bases at V and 4 bases at J, with 10 bases between. Germline V CDR1 and CDR2: LNHDA, SQIVND (reference sequence).

The genes are TRBV15 and TRBJ1-1; possibly TRBD1 for D (5 bases). The CDR3 sequence is 16 residues long. V gave up 3 bases and J gave up 3 bases, with 17 bases separating them. Looked up from germline, CDR1 is LNHNV and CDR2 is YYDKDF (reference sequence). CDR3 in amino acids: CATSRGQGGWDTEAFF. In nucleotides, the CDR3 is TGTGCCACCAGCAGGGGTCAGGGCGGATGGGACACTGAAGCTTTCTTT.